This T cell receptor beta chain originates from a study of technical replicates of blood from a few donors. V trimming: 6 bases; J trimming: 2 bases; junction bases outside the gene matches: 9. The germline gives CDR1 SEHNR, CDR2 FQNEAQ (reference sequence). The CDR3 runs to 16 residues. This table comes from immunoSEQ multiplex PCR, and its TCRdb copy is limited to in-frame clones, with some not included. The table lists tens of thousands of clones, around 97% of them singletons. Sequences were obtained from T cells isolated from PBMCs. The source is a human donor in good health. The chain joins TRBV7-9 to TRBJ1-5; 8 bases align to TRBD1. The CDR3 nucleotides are TGTGCCAGCAGTGGGCCGACAGGGGCTGGCAATCAGCCCCAGCATTTT. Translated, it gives CASSGPTGAGNQPQHF.